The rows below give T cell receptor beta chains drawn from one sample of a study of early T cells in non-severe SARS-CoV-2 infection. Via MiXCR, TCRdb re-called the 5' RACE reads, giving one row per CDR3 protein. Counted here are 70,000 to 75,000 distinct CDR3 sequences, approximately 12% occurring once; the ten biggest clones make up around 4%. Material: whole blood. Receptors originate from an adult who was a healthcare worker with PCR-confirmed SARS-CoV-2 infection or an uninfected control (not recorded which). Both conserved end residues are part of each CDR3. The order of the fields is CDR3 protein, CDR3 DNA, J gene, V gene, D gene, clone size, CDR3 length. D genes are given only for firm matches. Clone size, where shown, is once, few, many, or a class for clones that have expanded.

CDR3 protein: CASSSSSSGIRTDTQYF; CDR3 DNA: TGTGCCAGCAGTTCCTCATCTAGCGGGATTCGCACAGATACGCAGTATTTT; J gene: TRBJ2-3; V gene: TRBV27; D gene: TRBD2; clone size: NA; CDR3 length: 17
CDR3 protein: CASSLLRERRQEQFF; CDR3 DNA: TGTGCCAGCAGCTTACTGCGGGAGCGTCGACAGGAGCAGTTCTTC; J gene: TRBJ2-1; V gene: TRBV7-9; D gene: TRBD2; clone size: many; CDR3 length: 15
CDR3 protein: CSARVLGQGEAEAFF; CDR3 DNA: TGCAGTGCTAGAGTATTGGGACAGGGGGAAGCTGAAGCTTTCTTT; J gene: TRBJ1-1; V gene: TRBV20-1; D gene: TRBD1; clone size: few; CDR3 length: 15
CDR3 protein: CSAIEARSGRDREQFF; CDR3 DNA: TGCAGTGCTATAGAAGCAAGGAGCGGGAGGGATCGTGAGCAGTTCTTC; J gene: TRBJ2-1; V gene: TRBV20-1; D gene: TRBD2; clone size: NA; CDR3 length: 16
CDR3 protein: CSAERGLAGNNEQFF; CDR3 DNA: TGCAGTGCAGAGCGAGGACTAGCGGGAAACAATGAGCAGTTCTTC; J gene: TRBJ2-1; V gene: TRBV20-1; D gene: TRBD2; clone size: many; CDR3 length: 15
CDR3 protein: CASSEGTTSRHDTQYF; CDR3 DNA: TGCGCCAGCAGTGAGGGGACTACGTCCCGCCATGATACGCAGTATTTT; J gene: TRBJ2-3; V gene: TRBV10-1; D gene: TRBD2; clone size: NA; CDR3 length: 16
CDR3 protein: CASRLSGGNEQFF; CDR3 DNA: TGTGCCAGCAGACTCTCAGGGGGAAATGAGCAGTTCTTC; J gene: TRBJ2-1; V gene: TRBV27; D gene: TRBD1; clone size: many; CDR3 length: 13
CDR3 protein: CASSLRTSGAYEQYF; CDR3 DNA: TGCGCCAGCAGCTTGAGGACTAGCGGGGCCTACGAGCAGTACTTC; J gene: TRBJ2-7; V gene: TRBV5-1; D gene: TRBD2; clone size: few; CDR3 length: 15
CDR3 protein: CASSSGTGMNTGELFF; CDR3 DNA: TGTGCCAGCAGCTCGGGCACCGGGATGAACACCGGGGAGCTGTTTTTT; J gene: TRBJ2-2; V gene: TRBV7-3; D gene: NA; clone size: few; CDR3 length: 16
CDR3 protein: CASSPTSTGELFF; CDR3 DNA: TGTGCCAGCAGCCCAACGAGCACCGGGGAGCTGTTTTTT; J gene: TRBJ2-2; V gene: TRBV11-3; D gene: NA; clone size: NA; CDR3 length: 13
CDR3 protein: CSAWDTEAFF; CDR3 DNA: TGCAGCGCCTGGGACACTGAAGCTTTCTTT; J gene: TRBJ1-1; V gene: TRBV29-1; D gene: NA; clone size: NA; CDR3 length: 10
CDR3 protein: CASREGLEYEQYF; CDR3 DNA: TGTGCCAGCAGGGAGGGACTAGAGTACGAGCAGTACTTC; J gene: TRBJ2-7; V gene: TRBV7-9; D gene: TRBD2; clone size: large; CDR3 length: 13
CDR3 protein: CSVVPSRSGANVLTF; CDR3 DNA: TGCAGCGTTGTCCCCTCCCGGTCTGGGGCCAACGTCCTGACTTTC; J gene: TRBJ2-6; V gene: TRBV29-1; D gene: NA; clone size: few; CDR3 length: 15
CDR3 protein: CSAAVGMGYGYTF; CDR3 DNA: TGCAGTGCGGCAGTAGGTATGGGCTATGGCTACACCTTC; J gene: TRBJ1-2; V gene: TRBV20-1; D gene: NA; clone size: NA; CDR3 length: 13
CDR3 protein: CASSLASEQFF; CDR3 DNA: TGCGCCAGCAGCTTGGCGAGTGAGCAGTTCTTC; J gene: TRBJ2-1; V gene: TRBV5-1; D gene: NA; clone size: NA; CDR3 length: 11
CDR3 protein: CASTLGQGAYNEQFF; CDR3 DNA: TGTGCCAGCACCCTAGGACAGGGAGCCTACAATGAGCAGTTCTTC; J gene: TRBJ2-1; V gene: TRBV12-3/TRBV12-4; D gene: TRBD1; clone size: many; CDR3 length: 15
CDR3 protein: CASSSIYYEQYF; CDR3 DNA: TGTGCCAGCAGCTCCATTTACTACGAGCAGTACTTC; J gene: TRBJ2-7; V gene: TRBV7-8; D gene: NA; clone size: few; CDR3 length: 12
CDR3 protein: CSVDRAGTTDTQYF; CDR3 DNA: TGCAGCGTTGACAGGGCAGGGACCACAGATACGCAGTATTTT; J gene: TRBJ2-3; V gene: TRBV29-1; D gene: NA; clone size: many; CDR3 length: 14